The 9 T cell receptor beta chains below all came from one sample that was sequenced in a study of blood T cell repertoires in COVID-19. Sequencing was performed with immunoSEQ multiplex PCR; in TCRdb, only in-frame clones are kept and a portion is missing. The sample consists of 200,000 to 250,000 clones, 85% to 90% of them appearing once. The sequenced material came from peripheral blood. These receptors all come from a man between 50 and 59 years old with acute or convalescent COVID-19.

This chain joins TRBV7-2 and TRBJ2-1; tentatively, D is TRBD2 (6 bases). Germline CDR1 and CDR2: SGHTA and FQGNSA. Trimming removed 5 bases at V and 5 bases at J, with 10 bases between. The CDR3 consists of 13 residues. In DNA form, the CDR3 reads TGTGCCAGCAGCCGGGACTCACACAATGAGCAGTTCTTC. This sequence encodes CASSRDSHNEQFF.

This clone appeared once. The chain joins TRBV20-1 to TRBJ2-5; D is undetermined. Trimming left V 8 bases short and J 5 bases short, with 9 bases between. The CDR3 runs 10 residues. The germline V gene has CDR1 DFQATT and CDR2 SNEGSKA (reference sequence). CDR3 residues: CSPSAETQYF. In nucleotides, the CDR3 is TGCAGTCCTTCCGCGGAGACCCAGTACTTC.

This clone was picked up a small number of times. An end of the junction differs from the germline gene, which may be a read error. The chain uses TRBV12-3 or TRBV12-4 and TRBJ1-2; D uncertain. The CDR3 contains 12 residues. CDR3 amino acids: CASSLAAYGYTF. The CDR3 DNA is TGTGCCAGCAGTCTAGCGGCATATGGCTACACCTTC.

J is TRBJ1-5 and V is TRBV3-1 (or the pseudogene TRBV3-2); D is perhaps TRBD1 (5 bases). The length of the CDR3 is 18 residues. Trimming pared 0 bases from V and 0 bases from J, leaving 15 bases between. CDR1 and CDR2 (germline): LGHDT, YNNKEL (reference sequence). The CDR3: CASSQDRGDPDSNQPQHF. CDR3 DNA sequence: TGTGCCAGCAGCCAAGATCGGGGGGACCCCGATAGCAATCAGCCCCAGCATTTT.

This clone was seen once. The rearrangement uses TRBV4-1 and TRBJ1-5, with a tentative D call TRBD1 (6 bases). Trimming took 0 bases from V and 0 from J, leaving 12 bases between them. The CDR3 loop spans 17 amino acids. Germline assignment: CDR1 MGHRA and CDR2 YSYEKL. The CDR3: CASSQDHRDYSNQPQHF. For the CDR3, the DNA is TGCGCCAGCAGCCAAGATCACAGGGATTATAGCAATCAGCCCCAGCATTTT.

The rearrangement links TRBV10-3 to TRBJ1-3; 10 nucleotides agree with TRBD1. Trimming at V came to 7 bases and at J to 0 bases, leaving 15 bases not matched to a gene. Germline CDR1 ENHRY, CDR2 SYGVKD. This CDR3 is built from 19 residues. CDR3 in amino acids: CAITEPGQGSLSSGNTIYF. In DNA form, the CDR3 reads TGTGCCATCACCGAACCGGGACAGGGGTCCTTAAGCTCTGGAAACACCATATATTTT.

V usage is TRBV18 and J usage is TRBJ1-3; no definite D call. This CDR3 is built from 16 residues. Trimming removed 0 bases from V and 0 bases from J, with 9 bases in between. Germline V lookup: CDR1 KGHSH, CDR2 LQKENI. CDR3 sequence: CASSPPSGSSGNTIYF. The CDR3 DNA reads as TGTGCCAGCTCACCACCTTCGGGGAGCTCTGGAAACACCATATATTTT.

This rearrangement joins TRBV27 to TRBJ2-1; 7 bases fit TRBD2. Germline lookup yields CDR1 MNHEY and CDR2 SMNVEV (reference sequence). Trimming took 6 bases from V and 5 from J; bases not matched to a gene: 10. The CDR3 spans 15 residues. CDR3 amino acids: CASRTPLGGNNEQFF. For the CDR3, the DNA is TGTGCCAGCAGAACACCCCTGGGGGGGAACAATGAGCAGTTCTTC.

CDR3 loop: CASRESRITGELFF. CDR3 bases: TGTGCCAGCAGAGAAAGCAGGATCACCGGGGAGCTGTTTTTT. The chain recombines TRBV2 with TRBJ2-2; D gene uncertain. The CDR3 is made up of 14 amino acids. Germline V gives CDR1 SNHLY, CDR2 FYNNEI. V lost 6 bases and J 4 bases, leaving 12 bases between the germline ends.